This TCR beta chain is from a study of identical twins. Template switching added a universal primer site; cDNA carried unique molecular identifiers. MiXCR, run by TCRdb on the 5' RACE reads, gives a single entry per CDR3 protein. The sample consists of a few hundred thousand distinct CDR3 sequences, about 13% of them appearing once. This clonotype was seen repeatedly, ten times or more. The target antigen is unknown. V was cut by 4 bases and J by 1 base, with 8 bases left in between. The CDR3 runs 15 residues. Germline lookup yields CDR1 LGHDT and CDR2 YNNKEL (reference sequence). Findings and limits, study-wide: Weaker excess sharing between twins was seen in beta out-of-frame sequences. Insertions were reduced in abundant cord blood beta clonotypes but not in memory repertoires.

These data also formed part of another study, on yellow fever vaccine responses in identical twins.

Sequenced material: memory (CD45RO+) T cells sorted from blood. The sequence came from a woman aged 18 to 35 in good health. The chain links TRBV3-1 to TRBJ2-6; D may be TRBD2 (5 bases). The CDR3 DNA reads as TGTGCCAGCAGCCGGCGGGCTTCTGGGGCCAACGTCCTGACTTTC. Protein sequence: CASSRRASGANVLTF.